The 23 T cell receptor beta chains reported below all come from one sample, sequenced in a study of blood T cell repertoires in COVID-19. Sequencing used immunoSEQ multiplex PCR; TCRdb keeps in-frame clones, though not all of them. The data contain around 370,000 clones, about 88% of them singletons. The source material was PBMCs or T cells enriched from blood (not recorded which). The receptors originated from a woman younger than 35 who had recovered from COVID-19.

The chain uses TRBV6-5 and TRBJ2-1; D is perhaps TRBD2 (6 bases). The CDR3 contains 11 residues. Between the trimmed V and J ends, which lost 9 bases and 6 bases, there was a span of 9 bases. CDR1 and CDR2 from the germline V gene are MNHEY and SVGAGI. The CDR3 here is CASVRGNEQFF. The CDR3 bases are TGTGCCAGTGTGCGGGGCAATGAGCAGTTCTTC.

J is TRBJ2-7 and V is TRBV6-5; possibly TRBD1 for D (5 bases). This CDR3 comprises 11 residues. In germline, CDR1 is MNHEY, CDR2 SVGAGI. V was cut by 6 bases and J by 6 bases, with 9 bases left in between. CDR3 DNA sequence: TGTGCCAGCAGGCAAGGGGCCGAGCAGTACTTC. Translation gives CASRQGAEQYF.

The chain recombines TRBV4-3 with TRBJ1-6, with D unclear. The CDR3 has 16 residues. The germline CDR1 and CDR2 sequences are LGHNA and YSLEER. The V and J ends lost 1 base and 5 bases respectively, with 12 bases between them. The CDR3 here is CASSQGKGLNNSPLHF. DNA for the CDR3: TGCGCCAGCAGCCAAGGTAAAGGACTGAATAATTCACCCCTCCACTTT.

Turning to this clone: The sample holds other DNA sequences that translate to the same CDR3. CDR3 loop: CASRSGQVTEAFF. CDR3 DNA sequence: TGTGCCAGCAGGTCCGGACAGGTCACTGAAGCTTTCTTT. This chain connects TRBV6-5 to TRBJ1-1; TRBD1 aligns across 7 bases. CDR3 length: 13 residues. The junction had 5 bases not matched to a gene; V was cut back by 6 bases and J by 4 bases. Germline V lookup: CDR1 MNHEY, CDR2 SVGAGI.

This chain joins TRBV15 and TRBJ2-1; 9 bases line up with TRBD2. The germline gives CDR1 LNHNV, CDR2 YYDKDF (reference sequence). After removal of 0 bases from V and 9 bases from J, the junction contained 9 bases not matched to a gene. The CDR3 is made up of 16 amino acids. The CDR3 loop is CATSRDLGGGASEQFF. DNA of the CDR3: TGTGCCACCAGCAGAGATCTAGGCGGGGGGGCCAGTGAGCAGTTCTTC.

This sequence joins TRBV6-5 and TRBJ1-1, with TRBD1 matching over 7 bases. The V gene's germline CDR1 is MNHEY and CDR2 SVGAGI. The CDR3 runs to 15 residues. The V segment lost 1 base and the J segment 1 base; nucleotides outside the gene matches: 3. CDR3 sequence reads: CASSYLDRRNTEAFF. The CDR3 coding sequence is TGTGCCAGCAGTTACTTGGACAGGAGGAACACTGAAGCTTTCTTT.

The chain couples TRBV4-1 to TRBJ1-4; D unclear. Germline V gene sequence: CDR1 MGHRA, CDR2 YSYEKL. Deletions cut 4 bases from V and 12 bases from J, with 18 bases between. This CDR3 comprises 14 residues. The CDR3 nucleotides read TGCGCCAGCAGCCTCATACCAACTAATGAGGAACTGTTTTTT. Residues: CASSLIPTNEELFF.

The DNA of the CDR3 is TGTGCCAGCAGCGATCCGGGACAGAACACCGGGGAGCTGTTTTTT. It translates to CASSDPGQNTGELFF. The chain joins TRBV25-1 to TRBJ2-2, with a tentative D call TRBD1 (6 bases). The CDR3 sequence is 15 residues long. Trimming stripped 6 bases from V and 1 base from J, with 12 bases between. Germline CDR1 is MGHDK and CDR2 is SYGVNS.

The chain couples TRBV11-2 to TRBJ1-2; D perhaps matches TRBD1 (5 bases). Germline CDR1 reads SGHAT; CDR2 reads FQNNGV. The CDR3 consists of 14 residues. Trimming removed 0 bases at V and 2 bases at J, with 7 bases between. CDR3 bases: TGTGCCAGCAGCTTAGACCCAGGGAACTATGGCTACACCTTC. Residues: CASSLDPGNYGYTF.

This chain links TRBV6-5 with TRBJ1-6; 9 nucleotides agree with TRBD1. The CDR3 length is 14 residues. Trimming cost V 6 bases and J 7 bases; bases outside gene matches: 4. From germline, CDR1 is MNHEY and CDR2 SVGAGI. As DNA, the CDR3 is TGTGCCAGCAGGGGACAGGGAGGAAATTCACCCCTCCACTTT. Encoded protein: CASRGQGGNSPLHF.

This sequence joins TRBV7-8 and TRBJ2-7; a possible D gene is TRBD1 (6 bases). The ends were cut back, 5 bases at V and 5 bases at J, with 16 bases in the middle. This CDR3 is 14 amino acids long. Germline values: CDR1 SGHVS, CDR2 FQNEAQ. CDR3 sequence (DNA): TGTGCCAGCAGCACCGAGGGGAAGGGGGACGAGCAGTACTTC. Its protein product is CASSTEGKGDEQYF. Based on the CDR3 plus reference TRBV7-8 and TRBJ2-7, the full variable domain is GAGVSQSPRYKVAKRGQDVALRCDPISGHVSLFWYQQALGQGPEFLTYFQNEAQLDKSGLPSDRFFAERPEGSVSTLKIQRTQQEDSAVYLCASSTEGKGDEQYFGPGTRLTVT.

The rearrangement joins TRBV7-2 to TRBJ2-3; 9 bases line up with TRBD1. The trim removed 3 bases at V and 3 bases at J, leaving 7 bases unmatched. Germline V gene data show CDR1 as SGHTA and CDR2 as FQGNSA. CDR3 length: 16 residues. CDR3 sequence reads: CASSFPRDRATDTQYF. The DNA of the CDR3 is TGTGCCAGCAGCTTCCCCCGGGACAGGGCAACAGATACGCAGTATTTT.

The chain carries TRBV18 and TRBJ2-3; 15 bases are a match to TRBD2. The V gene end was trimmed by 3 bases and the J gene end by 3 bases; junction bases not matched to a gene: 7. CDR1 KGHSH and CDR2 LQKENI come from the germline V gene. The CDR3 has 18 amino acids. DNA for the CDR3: TGTGCCAGCTCACCGGCTACCGGGACTAGCGGGGGGACAGATACGCAGTATTTT. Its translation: CASSPATGTSGGTDTQYF.

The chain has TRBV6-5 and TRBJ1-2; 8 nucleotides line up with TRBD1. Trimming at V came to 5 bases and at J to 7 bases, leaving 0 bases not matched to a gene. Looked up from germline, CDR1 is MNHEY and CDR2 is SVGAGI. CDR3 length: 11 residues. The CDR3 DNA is TGTGCCAGCAGTACAGGGGGTGGCTACACCTTC. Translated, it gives CASSTGGGYTF.

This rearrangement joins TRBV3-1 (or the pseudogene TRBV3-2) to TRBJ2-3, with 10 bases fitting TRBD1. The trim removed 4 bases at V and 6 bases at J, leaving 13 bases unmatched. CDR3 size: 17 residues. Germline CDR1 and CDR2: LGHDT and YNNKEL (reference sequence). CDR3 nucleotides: TGTGCCAGCAGCCCCTGGGGTCCGGGACAGGGGATCGATACGCAGTATTTT. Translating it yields CASSPWGPGQGIDTQYF.

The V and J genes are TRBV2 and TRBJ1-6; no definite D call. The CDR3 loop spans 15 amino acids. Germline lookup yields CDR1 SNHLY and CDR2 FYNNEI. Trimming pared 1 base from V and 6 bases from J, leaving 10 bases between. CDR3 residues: CASSEGSGLNSPLHF. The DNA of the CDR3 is TGTGCCAGCAGTGAAGGTTCAGGTCTTAATTCACCCCTCCACTTT.

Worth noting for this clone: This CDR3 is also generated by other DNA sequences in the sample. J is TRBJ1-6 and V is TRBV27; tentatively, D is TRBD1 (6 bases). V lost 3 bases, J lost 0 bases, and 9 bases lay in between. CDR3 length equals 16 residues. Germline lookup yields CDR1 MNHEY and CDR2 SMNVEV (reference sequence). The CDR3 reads CASSLTGSSYNSPLHF. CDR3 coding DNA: TGTGCCAGCAGTTTGACAGGTAGCTCCTATAATTCACCCCTCCACTTT.

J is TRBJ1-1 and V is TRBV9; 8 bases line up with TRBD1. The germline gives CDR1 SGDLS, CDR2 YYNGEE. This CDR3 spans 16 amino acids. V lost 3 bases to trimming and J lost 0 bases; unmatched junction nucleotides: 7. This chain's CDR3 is CASSAGTGLMNTEAFF. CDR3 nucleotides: TGTGCCAGCAGCGCGGGGACAGGCCTTATGAACACTGAAGCTTTCTTT. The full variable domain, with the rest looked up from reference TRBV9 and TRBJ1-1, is DSGVTQTPKHLITATGQRVTLRCSPRSGDLSVYWYQQSLDQGLQFLIQYYNGEERAKGNILERFSAQQFPDLHSELNLSSLELGDSALYFCASSAGTGLMNTEAFFGQGTRLTVV.

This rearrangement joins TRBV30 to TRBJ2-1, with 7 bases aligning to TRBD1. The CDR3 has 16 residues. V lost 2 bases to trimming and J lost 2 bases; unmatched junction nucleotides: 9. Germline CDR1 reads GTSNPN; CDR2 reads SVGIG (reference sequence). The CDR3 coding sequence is TGTGCCTGGAGTACAGGGGCCGACCTAACCTACAATGAGCAGTTCTTC. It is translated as CAWSTGADLTYNEQFF. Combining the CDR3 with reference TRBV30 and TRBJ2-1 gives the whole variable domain SQTIHQWPATLVQPVGSPLSLECTVEGTSNPNLYWYRQAAGRGLQLLFYSVGIGQISSEVPQNLSASRPQDRQFILSSKKLLLSDSGFYLCAWSTGADLTYNEQFFGPGTRLTVL.

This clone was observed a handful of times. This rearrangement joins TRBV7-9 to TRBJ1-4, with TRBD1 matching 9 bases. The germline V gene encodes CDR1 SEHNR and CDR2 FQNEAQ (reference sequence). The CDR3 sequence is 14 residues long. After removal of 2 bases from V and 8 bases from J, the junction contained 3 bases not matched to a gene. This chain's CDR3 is CASSLRQGDEKLFF. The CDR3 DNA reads TGTGCCAGCAGCTTAAGACAGGGGGACGAAAAACTGTTTTTT. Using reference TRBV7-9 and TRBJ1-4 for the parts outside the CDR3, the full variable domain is DTGVSQNPRHKITKRGQNVTFRCDPISEHNRLYWYRQTLGQGPEFLTYFQNEAQLEKSRLLSDRFSAERPKGSFSTLEIQRTEQGDSAMYLCASSLRQGDEKLFFGSGTQLSVL.

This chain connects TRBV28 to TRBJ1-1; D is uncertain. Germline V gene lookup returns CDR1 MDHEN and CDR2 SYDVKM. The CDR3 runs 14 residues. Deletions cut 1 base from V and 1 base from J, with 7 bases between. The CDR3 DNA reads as TGTGCCAGCAGTTTATTCACCGGGAACACTGAAGCTTTCTTT. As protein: CASSLFTGNTEAFF.

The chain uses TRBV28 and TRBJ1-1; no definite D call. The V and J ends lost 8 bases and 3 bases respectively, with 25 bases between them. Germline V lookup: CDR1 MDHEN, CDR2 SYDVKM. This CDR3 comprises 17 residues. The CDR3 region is CASLPINRGVRDTEAFF. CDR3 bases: TGTGCCAGCCTGCCGATAAATCGCGGGGTGAGGGACACTGAAGCTTTCTTT.

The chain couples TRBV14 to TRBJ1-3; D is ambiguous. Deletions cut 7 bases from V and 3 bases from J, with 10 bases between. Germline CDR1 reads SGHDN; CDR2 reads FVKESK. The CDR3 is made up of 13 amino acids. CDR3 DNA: TGTGCCAGCACCCCTGCTAATGGAAACACCATATATTTT. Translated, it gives CASTPANGNTIYF.